This T cell receptor (beta chain) was sequenced during a study of regulatory T cells in long-lasting Graves disease. Trimming cost V 3 bases and J 5 bases, with 14 bases left between them. Germline-derived CDR1 and CDR2 are MNHGY and SVAAGI. The CDR3 has 15 amino acids. The sample's time point: newly diagnosed GD, antithyroid drugs for less than 3 months. PBMCs were the source of the RNA used for TCR sequencing. Arm-PCR of CDR3 regions with iRepertoire HTBI primers generated TCR beta libraries. TCRdb used MiXCR to reprocess the multiplex PCR reads, holding one entry per CDR3 protein. The sample has about 460,000 distinct CDR3 sequences, 11% to 15% seen once; the top ten hold approximately 15%. This clonotype was observed a single time. This may come from a read error, since a much larger clone is one base off. These records were also assigned to another study, of T cells in Graves' hyperthyroidism and ophthalmopathy.

The sequences come from peripheral blood mononuclear cells (PBMCs), collected at new diagnosis, from a patient treated with antithyroid drugs. The receptor was derived from a woman between 45 and 60 years old with Graves disease. The chain uses TRBV6-9 and TRBJ2-1, with D possibly TRBD2 on 5 matching bases. The CDR3 DNA reads as TGTGCCAGCAGTTACGGGGTAGAAAGTAACAATGAGCAGTTCTTC. Translating gives CASSYGVESNNEQFF.